This TCR beta chain was documented in a study of a mutant IDH1 vaccine in newly diagnosed glioma (TCRdb year 2021). Background on the whole study: In the chemotherapy-containing groups, vaccination started alongside temozolomide cycles, whereas in patients who had radiotherapy alone it started 4-6 weeks after radiotherapy. The approximately 32 treated patients were 62.5% male and around 40% female, with a mean age of about 38 years. Before enrollment, most patients had been given radiochemotherapy with temozolomide as standard therapy, while the rest had received either radiotherapy alone or temozolomide alone. Visit V12 was the week-35 safety follow-up and visit V13 was the week-47 end of study. Six visits were used for peripheral blood collection: V03 (baseline), V05, V07, V10, V12 and V13. Longitudinal TCRB deep sequencing was done for 25 to 30 treated patients, wherever samples were available for exploratory analyses. Overall results and qualifications from the work: PBMC samples for TCRB deep sequencing were selected based on availability. The authors stated that sample limitations prevented analyses of patient blood samples from being reproduced. Immune responses induced by the vaccine were seen in about 93% of patients across multiple MHC alleles. No apparent relationship was observed between pseudoprogression and alterations in the top peripheral T cell clonotypes detected by TCRB sequencing.

Libraries came from the immunoSEQ multiplex PCR assay. Following the manufacturer's protocol, the hsTCRB Kit was used to amplify rearranged TCR beta chain sequences. Sequencing of TCRB libraries was carried out on an Illumina MiSeq. Concerning the study's data processing: The kit vendor's proprietary platform handled demultiplexing, trimming and gene mapping. TCRdb mirrors the immuneACCESS table, restricted to in-frame sequences. Some clones are absent from its copies; in checked studies, under half trace to an unresolved V gene, and the reason for the others is unknown. V, J and clone size derive from that table, while D and trimming were established from the DNA sequence. This sample lists roughly 50,000 clones; over 75% were detected once. The leading ten clones occupy over 4% of the sample. CDR1 and CDR2 (SGHTA, FQGNSA) derive from the germline V gene. The CDR3, cysteine through phenylalanine, is 12 amino acids long. The DNA shown is the 36-base CDR3, in frame from base 1.

Taken with the paper, the label for time point translates to: week 47, end of study. A 20-mer mutant IDH1 peptide at 300 micrograms in Montanide made up each vaccine dose, which was injected subcutaneously together with topical imiquimod. Patients were given eight vaccinations, in weeks 1, 3, 5, 7, 11, 15, 19 and 23, which matched visits V03 through V10. Newly diagnosed WHO grade 3 or 4 IDH1-mutant astrocytomas showing loss of nuclear ATRX were present in the donors. The samples were drawn from NOA16, a multicentre, single-arm, open-label phase I trial in Germany that tested a mutant IDH1 peptide vaccine in humans for the first time. The DNeasy Blood and Tissue Kit was used to extract genomic DNA from EDTA blood for TCRB sequencing. As for this clone: Which antigen it targets is not known. Per-nucleotide qualities are absent, and no much larger clonotype sits a single base away.

The TCR originated in a woman between 40 and 50 years old with glioma. Some clones in this sample may be carry-over from other donors' samples. The receptor chain draws on TRBV7-2 and TRBJ2-1, with TRBD2 matching 11 junction bases. The input for sequencing was PBMCs, taken from a glioma patient whose treatment included an IDH1 peptide vaccine. CDR3 protein: CAGGLAVNEQFF. The nucleotide sequence reads as follows: TGTGCGGGGGGACTAGCGGTCAATGAGCAGTTCTTC.